A selection of T cell receptor beta chains follows, all from one sample in a study of shared clonotypes between healthy human individuals. TCRdb's copy holds only in-frame clones and misses some; the assay was immunoSEQ multiplex PCR. This sample has 450,000 to 500,000 clones, with 65% to 85% found just once. Sample: PBMCs. All receptors come from a woman aged 40 to 49 in good health. Some clones in this sample may be carry-over from other donors' samples. CDR3s include the opening cysteine and the closing phenylalanine or tryptophan. The order of the fields is J gene, clone size, V gene, CDR3 protein. Where a row states a size, it is once, few, many or the class of an expanded clone; other rows omit it.

J: TRBJ1-1; size: -; V: TRBV7-2; CDR3: CASSGTGVVEAFF
J: TRBJ2-7; size: -; V: TRBV6-4; CDR3: CASSASAGTGIYEQYF
J: TRBJ2-2; size: -; V: TRBV2; CDR3: CASMGGRNTGELFF
J: TRBJ2-1; size: -; V: TRBV2; CDR3: CASSPTSGRNEQFF
J: TRBJ2-1; size: -; V: TRBV6-4; CDR3: CASSELGGASSYNEQFF
J: TRBJ1-6; size: -; V: TRBV7-7; CDR3: CASSLGGNNSPLHF
J: TRBJ1-1; size: -; V: TRBV6-5; CDR3: CASSYWGQGGVEAFF
J: TRBJ1-2; size: few; V: TRBV30; CDR3: CAWRVSGGLRYTF
J: TRBJ2-1; size: few; V: TRBV6-5; CDR3: CASSSRTDYNEQFF
J: TRBJ1-1; size: -; V: TRBV27; CDR3: CASSLSRQGRAEAFF
J: TRBJ2-7; size: -; V: TRBV6-6; CDR3: CASSYVGQGAYEQYF
J: TRBJ2-2; size: -; V: TRBV6-5; CDR3: CASTERTYTGELFF
J: TRBJ2-7; size: -; V: TRBV19; CDR3: CASSIEGQGFYEQYF
J: TRBJ2-3; size: -; V: TRBV6-4; CDR3: CASSPADSSTDTQYF
J: TRBJ2-5; size: -; V: TRBV5-1; CDR3: CASSLGGTQYF
J: TRBJ1-2; size: -; V: TRBV28; CDR3: CASSFGRGSHGYTF
J: TRBJ1-5; size: -; V: TRBV7-9; CDR3: CASSLKQGPNQPQHF
J: TRBJ2-7; size: -; V: TRBV2; CDR3: CASREQGRRGKYF
J: TRBJ2-7; size: -; V: TRBV5-4; CDR3: CASSPGGLFGTYEQYF
J: TRBJ2-7; size: -; V: TRBV27; CDR3: CASSFGGEQYF
J: TRBJ2-3; size: -; V: TRBV13; CDR3: CASSLGLGVTDTQYF
J: TRBJ2-7; size: -; V: TRBV28; CDR3: CATTMLAGYEQYF
J: TRBJ2-1; size: many; V: TRBV7-2; CDR3: CASSLLQGSYNEQFF
J: TRBJ2-1; size: -; V: TRBV9; CDR3: CASSATSYNEQFF
J: TRBJ2-1; size: -; V: TRBV5-4; CDR3: CASSLEGTPYNEQFF
J: TRBJ2-3; size: -; V: TRBV25-1; CDR3: CASSRLAGGTDTQYF
J: TRBJ1-1; size: once; V: TRBV5-5; CDR3: CASSFADRNTEAFF
J: TRBJ2-7; size: many; V: TRBV19; CDR3: CASSKSRGRKFYEQYF
J: TRBJ1-5; size: -; V: TRBV4-1; CDR3: CASSQDQGQPQHF
J: TRBJ2-2; size: few; V: TRBV11-2; CDR3: CASSSTQGDSYRELFF
J: TRBJ1-1; size: few; V: TRBV28; CDR3: CASNSGGREATEAFF
J: TRBJ2-5; size: -; V: TRBV28; CDR3: CASSPITGGGETQYF
J: TRBJ1-5; size: -; V: TRBV2; CDR3: CASSERLEQPQHF
J: TRBJ2-7; size: -; V: TRBV4-2; CDR3: CASSQALRDTPSYEQYF
J: TRBJ1-2; size: -; V: TRBV4-1; CDR3: CASSQVGRGYYGYTF
J: TRBJ1-2; size: -; V: TRBV28; CDR3: CASSFGGSYGYTF
J: TRBJ1-5; size: once; V: TRBV28; CDR3: CASSSRETSNQPQHF
J: TRBJ2-3; size: once; V: TRBV18; CDR3: CASSPWVRTDTQYF
J: TRBJ2-7; size: -; V: TRBV29-1; CDR3: CSVEWTGGYEQYF
J: TRBJ2-7; size: -; V: TRBV6-1; CDR3: CASSEAGSSYEQYF
J: TRBJ1-4; size: many; V: TRBV5-8; CDR3: CASSGDRFNEKLFF
J: TRBJ2-5; size: -; V: TRBV2; CDR3: CASSGGAGGNVEETQYF
J: TRBJ2-1; size: -; V: TRBV7-9; CDR3: CASSLTSGRMDEQFF
J: TRBJ2-5; size: -; V: TRBV7-9; CDR3: CASQGEETQYF
J: TRBJ1-5; size: -; V: TRBV5-5; CDR3: CASTFGQGGNQPQHF
J: TRBJ2-2; size: once; V: TRBV19; CDR3: CASSIPGQGSGELFF
J: TRBJ2-7; size: -; V: TRBV11-2; CDR3: CASSLAGGSSYEQYF
J: TRBJ2-2; size: few; V: TRBV29-1; CDR3: CSVQRGTGGTGELFF
J: TRBJ2-2; size: -; V: TRBV7-6; CDR3: CASSLASTGELFF
J: TRBJ2-7; size: -; V: TRBV5-1; CDR3: CASSLEVAGGLYEQYF
J: TRBJ1-2; size: -; V: TRBV30; CDR3: CAWSTGRGGGDGYTF
J: TRBJ2-7; size: -; V: TRBV11-2; CDR3: CASSLAGLAGQYEQYF
J: TRBJ2-7; size: -; V: TRBV9; CDR3: CASTPDFRGHEQYF